The present T cell receptor (beta chain) was sequenced within a study of breast tumors, draining lymph nodes, adjacent tissues. Study-level points and caveats: The data were judged consistent with most tumor T cells coming from lymph node and expanding in tumor. Tumors had less TCR diversity than lymph nodes, more than nontumor tissue. Compared with basal-like, luminal-like tumors shared significantly more repertoire with nontumor tissue. Tumor T cell lymph node origin was a supported hypothesis, not proven.

Samples came from axillary lymph nodes draining the breast cancer. The CDR3 totals 13 residues. V lost 5 bases, J lost 2 bases, and 9 bases lay in between. Germline V lookup: CDR1 SEHNR, CDR2 FQNEAQ (reference sequence). TCRdb fed the multiplex PCR reads into MiXCR, producing one record per CDR3 protein. Here the sample spans under 150,000 distinct CDR3 sequences, around 20% being singletons. The sample holds many counts of this clonotype. Its antigen remains unknown. Sample: axillary lymph node tissue. This chain joins TRBV7-9 and TRBJ1-2; D not resolved. The TCR originated in a female donor with breast cancer. Some clones in this sample may be carry-over from other donors' samples. In DNA form, the CDR3 reads TGTGCCAGCAGCCCATTCCTAAACTATGGCTACACCTTC. Its protein is CASSPFLNYGYTF.